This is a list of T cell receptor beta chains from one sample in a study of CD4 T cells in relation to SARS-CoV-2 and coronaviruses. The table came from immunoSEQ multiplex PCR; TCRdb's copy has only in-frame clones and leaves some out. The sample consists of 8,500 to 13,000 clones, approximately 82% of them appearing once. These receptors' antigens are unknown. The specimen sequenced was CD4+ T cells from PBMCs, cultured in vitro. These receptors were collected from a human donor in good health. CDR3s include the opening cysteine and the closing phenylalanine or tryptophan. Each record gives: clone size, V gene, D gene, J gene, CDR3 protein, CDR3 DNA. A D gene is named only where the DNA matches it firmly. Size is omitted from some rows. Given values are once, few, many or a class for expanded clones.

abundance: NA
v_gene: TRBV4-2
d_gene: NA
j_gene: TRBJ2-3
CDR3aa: CASSQEKGDVDTQYF
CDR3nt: TGTGCCAGCAGCCAAGAGAAGGGGGATGTCGATACGCAGTATTTT

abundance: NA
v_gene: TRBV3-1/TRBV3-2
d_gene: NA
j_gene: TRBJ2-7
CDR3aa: CASSQRQTGEQYF
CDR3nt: TGTGCCAGCAGCCAGCGACAGACCGGCGAGCAGTACTTC

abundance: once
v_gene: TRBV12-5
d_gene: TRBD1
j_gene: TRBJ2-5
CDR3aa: CASASGQGQETQYF
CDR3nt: TGTGCTAGTGCCTCGGGACAGGGCCAAGAGACCCAGTACTTC

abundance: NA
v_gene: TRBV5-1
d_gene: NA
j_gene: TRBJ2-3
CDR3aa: CASSLDGTLSTDTQYF
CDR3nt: TGCGCCAGCAGCTTGGACGGGACGCTTAGCACAGATACGCAGTATTTT

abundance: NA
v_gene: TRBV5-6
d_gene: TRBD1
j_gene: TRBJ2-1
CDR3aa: CASSPGTGKSYAPDNEQFF
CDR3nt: TGTGCCAGCAGCCCCGGGACAGGAAAGTCCTACGCCCCCGACAATGAGCAGTTCTTC

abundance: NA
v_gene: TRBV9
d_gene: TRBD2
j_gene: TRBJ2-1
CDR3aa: CASSVVSSGSRAEQFF
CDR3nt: TGTGCCAGCAGCGTAGTGTCTAGCGGGAGTCGAGCGGAGCAGTTCTTC

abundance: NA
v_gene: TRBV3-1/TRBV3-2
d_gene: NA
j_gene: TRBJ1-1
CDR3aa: CASSLRGNTEAFF
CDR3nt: TGTGCCAGCAGCCTCCGGGGGAACACTGAAGCTTTCTTT

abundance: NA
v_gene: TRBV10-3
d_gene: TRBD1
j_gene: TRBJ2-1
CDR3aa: CAISADRVSEQFF
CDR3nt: TGTGCCATCAGTGCCGACAGGGTCTCTGAGCAGTTCTTC

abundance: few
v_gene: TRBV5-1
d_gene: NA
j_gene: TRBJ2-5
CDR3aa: CASSSHRGRDLQETQYF
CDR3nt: TGCGCCAGCAGCTCTCATAGGGGGAGAGACCTCCAAGAGACCCAGTACTTC

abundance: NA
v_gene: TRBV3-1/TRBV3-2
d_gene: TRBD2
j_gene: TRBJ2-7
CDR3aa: CASSPRGGTYEQYF
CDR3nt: TGTGCCAGCAGCCCCCGGGGGGGCACCTACGAGCAGTACTTC

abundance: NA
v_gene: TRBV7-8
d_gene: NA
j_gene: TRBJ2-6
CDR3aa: CASSFYGRATSGANVLTF
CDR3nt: TGTGCCAGCAGCTTCTACGGCAGGGCGACCTCTGGGGCCAACGTCCTGACTTTC

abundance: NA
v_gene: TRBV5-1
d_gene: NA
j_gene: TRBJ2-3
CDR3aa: CASSGAQGSALGTDTQYF
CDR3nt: TGCGCCAGCAGCGGGGCACAGGGTAGCGCCCTCGGGACAGATACGCAGTATTTT

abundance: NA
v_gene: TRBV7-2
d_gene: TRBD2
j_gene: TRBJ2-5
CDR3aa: CASSLGSGGVRETQYF
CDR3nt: TGTGCCAGCAGCTTAGGGAGCGGGGGGGTCAGAGAGACCCAGTACTTC

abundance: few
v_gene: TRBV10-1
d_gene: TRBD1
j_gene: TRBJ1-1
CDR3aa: CASSGQGFPNLNTEAFF
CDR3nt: TGCGCCAGCAGTGGACAGGGGTTCCCTAATTTGAACACTGAAGCTTTCTTT

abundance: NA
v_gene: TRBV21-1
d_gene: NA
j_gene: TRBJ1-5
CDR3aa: CASSKAFRYTDTFSNQPQHF
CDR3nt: TGTGCCAGCAGCAAAGCGTTCAGATATACTGATACCTTTAGCAATCAGCCCCAGCATTTT

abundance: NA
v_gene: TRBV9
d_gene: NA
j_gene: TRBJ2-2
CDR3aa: CASSVDIGANTGELFF
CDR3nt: TGTGCCAGCAGCGTAGATATAGGAGCGAACACCGGGGAGCTGTTTTTT

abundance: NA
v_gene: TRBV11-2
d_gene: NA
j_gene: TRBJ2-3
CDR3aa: CASSLGVVGSGDTQYF
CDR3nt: TGTGCCAGCAGCTTAGGTGTCGTAGGGTCCGGAGATACGCAGTATTTT

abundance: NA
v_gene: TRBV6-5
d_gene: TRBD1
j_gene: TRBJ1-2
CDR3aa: CAARPDRGSFRGYTF
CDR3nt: TGTGCCGCTCGACCTGACAGGGGGAGTTTCAGGGGCTACACCTTC

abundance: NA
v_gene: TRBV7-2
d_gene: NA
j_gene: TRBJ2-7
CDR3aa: CASSLQGYEQYF
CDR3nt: TGTGCCAGCAGCTTACAAGGTTACGAGCAGTACTTC

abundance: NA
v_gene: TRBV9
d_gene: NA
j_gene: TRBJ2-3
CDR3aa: CASSPRTIPTDTQYF
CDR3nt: TGTGCCAGCAGCCCACGGACTATTCCCACAGATACGCAGTATTTT

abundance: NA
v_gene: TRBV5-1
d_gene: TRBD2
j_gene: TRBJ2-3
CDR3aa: CASSLGSLAGLDTQYF
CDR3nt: TGCGCCAGCAGCCTTGGGTCGCTAGCGGGCCTCGATACGCAGTATTTT

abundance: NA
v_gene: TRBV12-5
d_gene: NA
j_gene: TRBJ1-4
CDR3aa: CASGLEPGEKLFF
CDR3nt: TGTGCTAGTGGTTTGGAACCGGGCGAAAAACTGTTTTTT

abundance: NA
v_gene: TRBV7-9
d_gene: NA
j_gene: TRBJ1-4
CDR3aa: CASSFLAEEKLFF
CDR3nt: TGTGCCAGCAGCTTTCTTGCGGAGGAAAAACTGTTTTTT

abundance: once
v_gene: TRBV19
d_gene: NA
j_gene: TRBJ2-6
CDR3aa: CASSAVGGANVLTF
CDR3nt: TGTGCCAGTAGTGCCGTAGGTGGGGCCAACGTCCTGACTTTC

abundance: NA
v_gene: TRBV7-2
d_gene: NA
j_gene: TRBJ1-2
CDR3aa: CASSLAGIGGYTF
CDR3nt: TGTGCCAGCAGCTTAGCAGGTATAGGAGGCTACACCTTC

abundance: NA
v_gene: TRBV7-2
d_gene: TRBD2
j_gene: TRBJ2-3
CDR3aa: CASSLLAGDKYF
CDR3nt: TGTGCCAGCAGCCTTCTAGCGGGAGATAAGTATTTT

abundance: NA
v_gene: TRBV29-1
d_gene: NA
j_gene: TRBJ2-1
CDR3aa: CSVLASHYNEQFF
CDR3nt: TGCAGCGTACTCGCGAGCCACTACAATGAGCAGTTCTTC

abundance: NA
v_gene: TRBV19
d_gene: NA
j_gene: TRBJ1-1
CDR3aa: CASSITGRNTEAFF
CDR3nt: TGTGCCAGTAGTATCACGGGGCGGAACACTGAAGCTTTCTTT

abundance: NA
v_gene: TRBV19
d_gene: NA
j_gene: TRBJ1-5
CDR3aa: CASSIGLREVGQPQHF
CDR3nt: TGTGCCAGTAGTATAGGCCTGAGGGAAGTGGGGCAGCCCCAGCATTTT

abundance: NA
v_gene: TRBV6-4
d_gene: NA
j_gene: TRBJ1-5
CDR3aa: CASSVWGGQPQHF
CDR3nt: TGTGCCAGCAGTGTTTGGGGAGGTCAGCCCCAGCATTTT

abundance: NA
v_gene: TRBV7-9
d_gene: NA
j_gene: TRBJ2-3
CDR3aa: CASSSDASSTDTQYF
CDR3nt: TGTGCCAGCAGCTCGGACGCGAGTAGCACAGATACGCAGTATTTT

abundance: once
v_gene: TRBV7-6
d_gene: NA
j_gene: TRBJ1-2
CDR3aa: CASSLTGGSGYTF
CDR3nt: TGTGCCAGCAGCCTGACAGGAGGGAGCGGCTACACCTTC

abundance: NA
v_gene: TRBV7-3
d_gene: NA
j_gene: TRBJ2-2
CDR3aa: CASSWGSGPSTGELFF
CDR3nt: TGTGCCAGCAGCTGGGGATCGGGGCCATCCACCGGGGAGCTGTTTTTT

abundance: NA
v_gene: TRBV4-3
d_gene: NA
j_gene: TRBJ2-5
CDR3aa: CASSQVAGRGETQYF
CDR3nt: TGCGCCAGCAGCCAAGTTGCCGGGCGGGGAGAGACCCAGTACTTC

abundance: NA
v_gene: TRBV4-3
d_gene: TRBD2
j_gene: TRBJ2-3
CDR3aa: CASSPHGGADTQYF
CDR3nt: TGCGCCAGCAGCCCCCACGGGGGGGCAGATACGCAGTATTTT

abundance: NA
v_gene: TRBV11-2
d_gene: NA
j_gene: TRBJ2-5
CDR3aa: CASSRNPETQYF
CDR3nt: TGTGCCAGCAGCCGAAACCCAGAGACCCAGTACTTC

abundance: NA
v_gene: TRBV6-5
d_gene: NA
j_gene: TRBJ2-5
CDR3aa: CASTLGAVGETQYF
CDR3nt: TGTGCCAGCACCTTGGGGGCCGTTGGGGAGACCCAGTACTTC

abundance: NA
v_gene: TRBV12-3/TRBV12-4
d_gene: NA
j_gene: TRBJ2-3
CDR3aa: CASGLTDTQYF
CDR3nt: TGTGCCAGCGGCCTGACTGATACGCAGTATTTT

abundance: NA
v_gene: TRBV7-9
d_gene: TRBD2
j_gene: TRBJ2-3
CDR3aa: CASSLLGLAGGTDTQYF
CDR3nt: TGTGCCAGCAGCTTGCTTGGACTAGCGGGGGGCACAGATACGCAGTATTTT

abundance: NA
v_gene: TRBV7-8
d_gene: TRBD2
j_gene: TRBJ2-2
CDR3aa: CASSLGRGTSGTGGELFF
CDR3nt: TGTGCCAGCAGCTTAGGTCGGGGGACTAGCGGGACGGGCGGGGAGCTGTTTTTT

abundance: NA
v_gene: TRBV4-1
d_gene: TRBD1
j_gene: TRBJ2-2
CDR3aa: CASSRLDREGAGELFF
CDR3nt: TGCGCCAGCAGCCGATTGGACAGGGAAGGGGCCGGGGAGCTGTTTTTT

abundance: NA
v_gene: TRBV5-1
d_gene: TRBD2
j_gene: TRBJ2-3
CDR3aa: CASSSPSGGPGYTQYF
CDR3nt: TGCGCCAGCAGCTCTCCTAGCGGGGGCCCAGGCTATACGCAGTATTTT

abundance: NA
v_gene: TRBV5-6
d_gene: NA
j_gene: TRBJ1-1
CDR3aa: CASSFWDEAFF
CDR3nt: TGTGCCAGCAGCTTTTGGGATGAAGCTTTCTTT

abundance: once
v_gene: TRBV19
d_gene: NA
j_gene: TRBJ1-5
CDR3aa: CASSPPLVNTNQPQHF
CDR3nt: TGTGCCAGTAGTCCCCCCCTTGTGAACACCAATCAGCCCCAGCATTTT

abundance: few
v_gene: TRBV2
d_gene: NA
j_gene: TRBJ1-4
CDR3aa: CASIGVGNEKLFF
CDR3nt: TGTGCCAGCATAGGGGTCGGGAACGAAAAACTGTTTTTT

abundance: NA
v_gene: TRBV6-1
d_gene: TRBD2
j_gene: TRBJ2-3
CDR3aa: CASSDLSGRKADTQYF
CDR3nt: TGTGCCAGCAGTGACCTTAGCGGGAGGAAGGCAGATACGCAGTATTTT

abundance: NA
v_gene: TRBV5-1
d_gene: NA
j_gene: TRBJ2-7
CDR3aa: CASSRDRLSYEQYF
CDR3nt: TGCGCCAGCAGCCGTGACAGGCTCTCCTACGAGCAGTACTTC

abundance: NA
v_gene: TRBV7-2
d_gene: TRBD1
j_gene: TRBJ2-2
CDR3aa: CASSPIQGFSTGELFF
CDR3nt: TGTGCCAGCAGCCCGATACAGGGGTTCTCCACCGGGGAGCTGTTTTTT

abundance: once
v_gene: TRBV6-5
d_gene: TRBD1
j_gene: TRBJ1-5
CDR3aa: CASSPDRDQPQHF
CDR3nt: TGTGCCAGCAGTCCGGACAGGGATCAGCCCCAGCATTTT

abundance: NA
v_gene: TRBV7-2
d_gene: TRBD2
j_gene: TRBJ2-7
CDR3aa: CASSLASALLAGGYEQYF
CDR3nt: TGTGCCAGCAGCTTAGCGAGTGCATTACTTGCGGGAGGGTACGAGCAGTACTTC

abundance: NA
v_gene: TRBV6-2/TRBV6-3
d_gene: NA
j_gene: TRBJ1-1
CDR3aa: CASSYPGLDTEAFF
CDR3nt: TGTGCCAGCAGTTACCCAGGGCTGGACACTGAAGCTTTCTTT

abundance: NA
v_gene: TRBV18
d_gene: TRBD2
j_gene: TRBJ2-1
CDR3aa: CASSPVLRILAGGQDEQFF
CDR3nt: TGTGCCAGCTCACCCGTCCTTCGGATACTAGCGGGGGGGCAAGATGAGCAGTTCTTC

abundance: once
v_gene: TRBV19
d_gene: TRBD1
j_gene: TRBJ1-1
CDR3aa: CASSGWDRGSTEAFF
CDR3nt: TGTGCCAGTAGTGGGTGGGACAGGGGGAGCACTGAAGCTTTCTTT